The source of this T cell receptor beta chain is a study of blood T cell repertoires in COVID-19. Overall study context: The United States, Italy and Spain were the sources of the acute and convalescent COVID-19 samples.

Between the trimmed V and J ends, which lost 4 bases and 1 base, there was a span of 10 bases. The germline V gene encodes CDR1 MNHEY and CDR2 SMNVEV (reference sequence). The length of the CDR3 is 15 residues. TCRdb keeps only in-frame clones here, not all; method: immunoSEQ multiplex PCR. This table has fewer than 300,000 clones, 90% to 95% appearing once. The chain has TRBV27 and TRBJ1-4; possibly TRBD1 for D (6 bases). The receptor's source is a woman aged 30 to 39 with COVID-19, enrolled during active disease. The sample consisted of peripheral blood. The CDR3 region has the DNA TGTGCCAGCAGTTCCATACAGGGAACTAATGAAAAACTGTTTTTT. Protein product: CASSSIQGTNEKLFF.